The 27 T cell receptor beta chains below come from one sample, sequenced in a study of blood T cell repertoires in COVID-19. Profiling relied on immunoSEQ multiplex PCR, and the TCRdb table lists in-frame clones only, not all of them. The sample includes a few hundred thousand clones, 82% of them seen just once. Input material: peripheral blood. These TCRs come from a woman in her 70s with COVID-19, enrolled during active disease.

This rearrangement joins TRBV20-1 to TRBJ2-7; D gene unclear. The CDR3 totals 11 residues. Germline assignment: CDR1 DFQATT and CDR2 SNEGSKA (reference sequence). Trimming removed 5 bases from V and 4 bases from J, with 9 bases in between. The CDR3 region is CSAPRTYEQYF. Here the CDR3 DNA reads TGCAGTGCTCCCAGAACGTACGAGCAGTACTTC.

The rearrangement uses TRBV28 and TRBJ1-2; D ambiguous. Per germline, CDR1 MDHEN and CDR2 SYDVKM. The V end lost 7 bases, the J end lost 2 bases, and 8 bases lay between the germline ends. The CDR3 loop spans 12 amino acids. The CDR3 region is CASNSGNYGYTF. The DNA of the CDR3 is TGTGCCAGCAACTCGGGGAACTATGGCTACACCTTC.

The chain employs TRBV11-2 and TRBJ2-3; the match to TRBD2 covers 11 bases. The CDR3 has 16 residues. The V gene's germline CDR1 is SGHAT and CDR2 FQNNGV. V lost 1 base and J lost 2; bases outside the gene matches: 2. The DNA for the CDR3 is TGTGCCAGCAGCTTAGGACTAGCGGGACTCACAGATACGCAGTATTTT. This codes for CASSLGLAGLTDTQYF.

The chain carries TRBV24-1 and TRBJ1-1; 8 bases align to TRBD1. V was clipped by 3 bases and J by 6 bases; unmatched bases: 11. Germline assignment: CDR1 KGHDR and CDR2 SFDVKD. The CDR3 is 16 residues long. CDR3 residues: CATSDTAQGATSEAFF. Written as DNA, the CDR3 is TGTGCCACCAGTGATACCGCCCAGGGGGCTACATCTGAAGCTTTCTTT.

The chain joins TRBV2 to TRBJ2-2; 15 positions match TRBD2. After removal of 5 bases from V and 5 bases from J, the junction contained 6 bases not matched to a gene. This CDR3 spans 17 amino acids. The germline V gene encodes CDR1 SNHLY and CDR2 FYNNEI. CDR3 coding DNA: TGTGCCAGCAGTCGGGGACTAGCGGGAGGAGGGACCGGGGAGCTGTTTTTT. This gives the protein CASSRGLAGGGTGELFF.

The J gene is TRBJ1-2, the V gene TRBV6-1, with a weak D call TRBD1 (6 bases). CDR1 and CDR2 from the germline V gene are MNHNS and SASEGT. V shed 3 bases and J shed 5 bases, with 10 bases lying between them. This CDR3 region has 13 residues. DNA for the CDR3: TGTGCCAGCAGTGAGGGGACATTTTATGGCTACACCTTC. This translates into CASSEGTFYGYTF.

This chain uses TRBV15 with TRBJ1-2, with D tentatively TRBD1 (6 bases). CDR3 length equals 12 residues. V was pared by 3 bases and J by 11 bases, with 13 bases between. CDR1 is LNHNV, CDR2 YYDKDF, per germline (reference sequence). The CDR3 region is CATSRTGQFYTF. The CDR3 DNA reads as TGTGCCACCAGCAGGACAGGACAGTTTTACACCTTC.

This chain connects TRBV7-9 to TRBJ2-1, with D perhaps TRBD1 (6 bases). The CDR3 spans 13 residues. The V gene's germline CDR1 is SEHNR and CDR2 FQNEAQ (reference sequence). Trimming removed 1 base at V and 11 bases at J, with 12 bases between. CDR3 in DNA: TGTGCCAGCAGCTTAGAGTGGACAGATCAGCAGTTCTTC. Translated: CASSLEWTDQQFF.

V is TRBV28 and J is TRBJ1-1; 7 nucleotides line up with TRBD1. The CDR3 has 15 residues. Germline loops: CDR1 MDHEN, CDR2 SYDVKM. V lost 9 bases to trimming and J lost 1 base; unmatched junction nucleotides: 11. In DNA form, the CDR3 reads TGTGCCAGTCCCCCCTCGACAGGGCCGAACACTGAAGCTTTCTTT. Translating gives CASPPSTGPNTEAFF.

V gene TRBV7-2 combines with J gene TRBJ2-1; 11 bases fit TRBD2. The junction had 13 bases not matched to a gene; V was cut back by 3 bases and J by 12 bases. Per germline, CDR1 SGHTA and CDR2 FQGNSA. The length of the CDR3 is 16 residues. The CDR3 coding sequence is TGTGCCAGCAGCTTGGGAGGGACTAGCGGACTCGTCGGGCAGTTCTTC. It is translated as CASSLGGTSGLVGQFF. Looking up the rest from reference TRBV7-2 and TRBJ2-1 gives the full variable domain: GAGVSQSPSNKVTEKGKDVELRCDPISGHTALYWYRQSLGQGLEFLIYFQGNSAPDKSGLPSDRFSAERTGGSVSTLTIQRTQQEDSAVYLCASSLGGTSGLVGQFFGPGTRLTVL.

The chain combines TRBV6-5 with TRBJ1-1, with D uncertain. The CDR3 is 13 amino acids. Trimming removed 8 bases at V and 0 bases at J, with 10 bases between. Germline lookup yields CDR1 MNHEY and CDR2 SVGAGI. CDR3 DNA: TGTGCCAGCCTGGGGAGCTTGAACACTGAAGCTTTCTTT. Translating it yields CASLGSLNTEAFF.

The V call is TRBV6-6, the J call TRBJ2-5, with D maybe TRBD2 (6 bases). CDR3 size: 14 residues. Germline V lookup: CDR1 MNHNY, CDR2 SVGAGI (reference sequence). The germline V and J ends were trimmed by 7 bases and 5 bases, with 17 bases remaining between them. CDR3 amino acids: CASKGRDLRETQYF. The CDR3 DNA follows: TGTGCCAGCAAGGGGCGGGACCTTAGGGAGACCCAGTACTTC.

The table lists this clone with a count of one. CDR3 coding DNA: TGTGCCAGCTCACCAACGGAGACCTACGAGCAGTACTTC. Amino acid sequence: CASSPTETYEQYF. This rearrangement joins TRBV18 to TRBJ2-7; D unclear. CDR1 is KGHSH, CDR2 LQKENI, per germline. This CDR3 comprises 13 residues. Deletions cut 2 bases from V and 2 bases from J, with 7 bases between.

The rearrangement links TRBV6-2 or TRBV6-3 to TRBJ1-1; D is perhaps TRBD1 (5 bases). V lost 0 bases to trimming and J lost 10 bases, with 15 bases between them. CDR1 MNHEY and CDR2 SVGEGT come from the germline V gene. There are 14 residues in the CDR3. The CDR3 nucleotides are TGTGCCAGCAGTTACTCATCCAGGGAGGGAGCAGCTTTCTTT. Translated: CASSYSSREGAAFF.

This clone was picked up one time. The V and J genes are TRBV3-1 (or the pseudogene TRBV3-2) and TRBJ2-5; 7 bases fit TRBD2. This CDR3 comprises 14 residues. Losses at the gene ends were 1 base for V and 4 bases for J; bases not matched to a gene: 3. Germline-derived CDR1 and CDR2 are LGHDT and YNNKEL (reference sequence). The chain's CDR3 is CASSQASSGETQYF. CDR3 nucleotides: TGTGCCAGCAGCCAAGCATCTAGCGGAGAGACCCAGTACTTC.

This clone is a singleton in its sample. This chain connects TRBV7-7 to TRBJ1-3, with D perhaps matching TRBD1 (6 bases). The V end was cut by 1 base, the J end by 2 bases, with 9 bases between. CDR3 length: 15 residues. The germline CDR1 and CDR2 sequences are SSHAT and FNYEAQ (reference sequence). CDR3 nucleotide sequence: TGTGCCAGCAGCTTAGATGCAGGGGCTGGAAACACCATATATTTT. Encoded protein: CASSLDAGAGNTIYF.

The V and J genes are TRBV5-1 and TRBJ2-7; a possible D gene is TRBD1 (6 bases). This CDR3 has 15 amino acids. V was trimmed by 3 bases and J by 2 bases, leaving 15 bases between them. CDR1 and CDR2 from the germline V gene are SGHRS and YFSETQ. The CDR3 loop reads CASSSGTRVTYEQYF. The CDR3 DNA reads TGCGCCAGCAGCTCCGGGACACGTGTTACCTACGAGCAGTACTTC.

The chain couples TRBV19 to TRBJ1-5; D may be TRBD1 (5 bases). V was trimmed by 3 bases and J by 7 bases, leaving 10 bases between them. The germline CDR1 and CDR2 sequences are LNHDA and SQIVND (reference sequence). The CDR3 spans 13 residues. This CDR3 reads CASSMGSGQPQHF. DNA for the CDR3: TGTGCCAGTAGTATGGGTTCAGGGCAGCCCCAGCATTTT.

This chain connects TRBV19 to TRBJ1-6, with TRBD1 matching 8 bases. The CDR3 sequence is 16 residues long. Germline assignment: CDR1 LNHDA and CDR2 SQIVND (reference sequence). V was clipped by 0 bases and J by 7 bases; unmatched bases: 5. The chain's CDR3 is CASSIEGQGGNSPLHF. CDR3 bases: TGTGCCAGTAGTATAGAAGGACAGGGTGGAAATTCACCCCTCCACTTT.

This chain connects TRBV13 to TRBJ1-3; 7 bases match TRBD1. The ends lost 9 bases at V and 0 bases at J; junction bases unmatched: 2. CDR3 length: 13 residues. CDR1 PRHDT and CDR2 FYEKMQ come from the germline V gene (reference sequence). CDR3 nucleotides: TGTGCCAGTCGGGACAGCTCTGGAAACACCATATATTTT. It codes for CASRDSSGNTIYF.

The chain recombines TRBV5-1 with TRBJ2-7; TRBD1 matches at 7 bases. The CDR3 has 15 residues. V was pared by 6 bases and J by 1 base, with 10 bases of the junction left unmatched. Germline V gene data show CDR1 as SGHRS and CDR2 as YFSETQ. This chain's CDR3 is CASTDRSGGSYEQYF. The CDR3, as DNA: TGCGCCAGCACCGACAGATCAGGGGGTTCCTACGAGCAGTACTTC.

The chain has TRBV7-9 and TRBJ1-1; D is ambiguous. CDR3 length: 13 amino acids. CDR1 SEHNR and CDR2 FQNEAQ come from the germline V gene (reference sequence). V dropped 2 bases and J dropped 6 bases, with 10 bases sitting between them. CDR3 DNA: TGTGCCAGCAGCTTACTGGGCCCGGCTGAAGCTTTCTTT. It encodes CASSLLGPAEAFF.

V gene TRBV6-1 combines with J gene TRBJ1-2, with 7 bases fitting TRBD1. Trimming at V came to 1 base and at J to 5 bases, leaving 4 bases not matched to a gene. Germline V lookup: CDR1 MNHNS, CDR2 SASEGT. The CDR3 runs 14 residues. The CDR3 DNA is TGTGCCAGCAGTGAAGTCGAACAGGGGTATGGCTACACCTTC. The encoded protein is CASSEVEQGYGYTF.

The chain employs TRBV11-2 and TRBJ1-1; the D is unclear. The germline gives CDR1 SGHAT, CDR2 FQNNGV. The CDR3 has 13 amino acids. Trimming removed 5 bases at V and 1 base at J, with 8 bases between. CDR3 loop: CASSVTENTEAFF. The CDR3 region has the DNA TGTGCCAGCAGCGTCACAGAGAACACTGAAGCTTTCTTT.

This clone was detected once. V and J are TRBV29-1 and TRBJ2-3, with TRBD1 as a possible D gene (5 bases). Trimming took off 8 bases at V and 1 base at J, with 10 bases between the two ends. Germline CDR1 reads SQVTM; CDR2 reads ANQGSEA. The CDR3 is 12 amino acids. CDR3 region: CSLKTGTDTQYF. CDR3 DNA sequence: TGCAGCCTTAAGACAGGCACAGATACGCAGTATTTT.

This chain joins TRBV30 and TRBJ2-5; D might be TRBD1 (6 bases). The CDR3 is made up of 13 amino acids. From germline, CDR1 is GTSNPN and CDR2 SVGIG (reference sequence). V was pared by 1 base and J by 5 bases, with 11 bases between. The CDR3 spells CAWSGGGWETQYF. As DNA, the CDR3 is TGTGCCTGGAGTGGAGGGGGTTGGGAGACCCAGTACTTC.

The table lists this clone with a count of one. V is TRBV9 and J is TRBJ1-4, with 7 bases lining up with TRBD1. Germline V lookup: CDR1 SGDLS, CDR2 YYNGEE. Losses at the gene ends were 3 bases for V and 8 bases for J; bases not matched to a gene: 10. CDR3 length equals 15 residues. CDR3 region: CASSDPRQGYEKLFF. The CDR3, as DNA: TGTGCCAGCAGCGACCCGCGACAGGGATACGAAAAACTGTTTTTT.